This TCR beta chain came from a study of T cell responses to AZD1222 COVID-19 vaccine. Study-wide results and caveats: Repertoires in all cases were sampled only once the peak T cell response had passed. Clonal diversity was possibly underestimated; the donors were predominantly white British and more often female. As reported, nearly half of all spike-specific TCRs target variant regions that are unmutated.

As for this clone: Its cognate antigen is unknown.

The data were produced by immunoSEQ multiplex PCR, yet TCRdb's version contains in-frame clones alone and is incomplete. The data show 100,000 to 140,000 clones, with about 89% seen just once and 5.5% to 8.5% held by the top ten. Per germline, CDR1 GTSNPN and CDR2 SVGIG (reference sequence). The ends were cut back, 4 bases at V and 1 base at J, with 23 bases in the middle. This CDR3 comprises 19 residues. Sequenced material: peripheral blood, taken on day 0 of AZD1222 vaccination. The receptor's source is an adult in good health. The gene calls are TRBV30 and TRBJ2-6; D gene unclear. The CDR3 DNA reads as TGTGCCTGGACCCCAAAGGGTCGACGGCCGAAATCTGGGGCCAACGTCCTGACTTTC. This codes for CAWTPKGRRPKSGANVLTF.